One sample yielded the 3 T cell receptor beta chains listed below, sequenced in a study of blood T cell repertoires in COVID-19. The protocol was immunoSEQ multiplex PCR, while the TCRdb copy is restricted to in-frame clones and leaves out a portion. The table shows 120,000 or so clones, with approximately 80% occurring only once. Input material: peripheral blood. Receptors were obtained from a woman aged 55-70 years with acute or convalescent COVID-19.

The CDR3 bases are TGTGCCAGCTCACGCGGACAGGGGAGCTCTGGAAACACCATATATTTT. Its translation is CASSRGQGSSGNTIYF. The V and J genes are TRBV18 and TRBJ1-3; 9 nucleotides align to TRBD1. CDR3 size: 16 residues. V lost 4 bases, J lost 0 bases, and 4 bases stayed unmatched. Germline loops: CDR1 KGHSH, CDR2 LQKENI.

V usage is TRBV28 and J usage is TRBJ2-2; D remains unclear. Germline V gene data show CDR1 as MDHEN and CDR2 as SYDVKM. Trimming shortened V by 4 bases and J by 4 bases, and 16 bases separated the two germline ends. The length of the CDR3 is 16 residues. In DNA, the CDR3 is TGTGCCAGCAGTTCGACTCGAGCGATTGGCACCGGGGAGCTGTTTTTT. Its protein is CASSSTRAIGTGELFF.

The chain has TRBV19 and TRBJ1-1, with 9 bases matching TRBD1. Germline V lookup: CDR1 LNHDA, CDR2 SQIVND (reference sequence). The CDR3 extends over 14 amino acids. Germline trimming cut 6 bases from V and 10 bases from J; bases unmatched to any gene: 12. The CDR3 reads CASSPGGGTGTAFF. CDR3 nucleotide sequence: TGTGCCAGTAGCCCAGGGGGGGGGACAGGGACAGCTTTCTTT.